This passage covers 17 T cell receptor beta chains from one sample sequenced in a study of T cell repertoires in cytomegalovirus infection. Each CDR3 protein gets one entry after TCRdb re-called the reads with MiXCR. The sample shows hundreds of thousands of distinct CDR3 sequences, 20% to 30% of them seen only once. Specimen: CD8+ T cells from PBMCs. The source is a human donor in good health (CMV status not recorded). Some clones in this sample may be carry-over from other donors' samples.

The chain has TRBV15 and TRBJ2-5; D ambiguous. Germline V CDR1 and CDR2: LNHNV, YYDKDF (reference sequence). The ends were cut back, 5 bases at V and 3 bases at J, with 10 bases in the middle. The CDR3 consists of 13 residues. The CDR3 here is CATSLLPEETQYF. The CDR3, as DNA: TGTGCCACCAGCTTACTACCCGAAGAGACCCAGTACTTC.

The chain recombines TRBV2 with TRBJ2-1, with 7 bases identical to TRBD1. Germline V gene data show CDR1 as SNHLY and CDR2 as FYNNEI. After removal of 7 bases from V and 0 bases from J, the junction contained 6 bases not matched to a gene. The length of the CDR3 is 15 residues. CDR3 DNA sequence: TGTGCCAGCAAGGGGGCCCCCATCTCCTACAATGAGCAGTTCTTC. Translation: CASKGAPISYNEQFF. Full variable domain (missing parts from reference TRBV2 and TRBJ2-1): EPEVTQTPSHQVTQMGQEVILRCVPISNHLYFYWYRQILGQKVEFLVSFYNNEISEKSEIFDDQFSVERPDGSNFTLKIRSTKLEDSAMYFCASKGAPISYNEQFFGPGTRLTVL.

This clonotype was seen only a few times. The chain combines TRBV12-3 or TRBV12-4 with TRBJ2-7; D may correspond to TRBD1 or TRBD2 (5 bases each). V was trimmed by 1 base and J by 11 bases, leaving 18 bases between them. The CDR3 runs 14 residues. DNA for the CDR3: TGTGCCAGCAGTTTAGACTTCACGGGACGGTCAGAGTACTTC. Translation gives CASSLDFTGRSEYF.

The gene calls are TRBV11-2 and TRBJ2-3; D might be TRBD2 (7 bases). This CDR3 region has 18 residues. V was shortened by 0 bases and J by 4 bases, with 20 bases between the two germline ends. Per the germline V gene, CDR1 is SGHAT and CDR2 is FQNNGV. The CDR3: CASSLENRGRGGPDTQYF. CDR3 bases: TGTGCCAGCAGCTTAGAAAACCGGGGGCGCGGGGGACCAGATACGCAGTATTTT.

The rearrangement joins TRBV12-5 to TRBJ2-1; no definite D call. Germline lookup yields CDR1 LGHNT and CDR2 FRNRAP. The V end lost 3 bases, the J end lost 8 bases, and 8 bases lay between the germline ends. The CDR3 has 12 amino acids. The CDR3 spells CASGFLVDEQFF. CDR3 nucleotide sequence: TGTGCTAGTGGTTTTTTAGTAGATGAGCAGTTCTTC. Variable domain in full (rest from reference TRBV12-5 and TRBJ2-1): DARVTQTPRHKVTEMGQEVTMRCQPILGHNTVFWYRQTMMQGLELLAYFRNRAPLDDSGMPKDRFSAEMPDATLATLKIQPSEPRDSAVYFCASGFLVDEQFFGPGTRLTVL.

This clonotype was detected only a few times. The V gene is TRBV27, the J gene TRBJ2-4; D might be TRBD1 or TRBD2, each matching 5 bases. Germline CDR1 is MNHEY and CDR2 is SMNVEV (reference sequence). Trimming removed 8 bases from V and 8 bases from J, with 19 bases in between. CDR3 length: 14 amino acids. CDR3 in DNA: TGTGCCAGCGCCTACGGGACCCCCGGGTACATTCAGTACTTC. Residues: CASAYGTPGYIQYF.

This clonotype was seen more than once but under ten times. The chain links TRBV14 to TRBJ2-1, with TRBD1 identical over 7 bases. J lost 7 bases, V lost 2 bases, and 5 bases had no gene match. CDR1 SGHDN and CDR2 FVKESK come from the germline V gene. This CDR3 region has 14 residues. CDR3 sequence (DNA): TGTGCCAGCAGCCAAAGGGGGCGGACGAATGAGCAGTTCTTC. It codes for CASSQRGRTNEQFF.

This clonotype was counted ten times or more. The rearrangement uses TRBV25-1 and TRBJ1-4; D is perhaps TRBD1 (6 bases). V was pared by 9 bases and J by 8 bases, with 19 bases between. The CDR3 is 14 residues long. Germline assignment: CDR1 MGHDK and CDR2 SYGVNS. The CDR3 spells CASRHRTDKEKLFF. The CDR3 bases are TGTGCCAGTCGTCACCGGACAGACAAAGAAAAACTGTTTTTT.

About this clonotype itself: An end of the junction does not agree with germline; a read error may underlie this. The DNA for the CDR3 is TGTGCCAACAGCTCGCCGTTGACCGGGGAGCTGTTTTTT. It specifies CANSSPLTGELFF. The chain carries TRBV7-6 and TRBJ2-2; D is unresolved. This CDR3 contains 13 residues. Germline CDR1 reads SGHVS; CDR2 reads FNYEAQ.

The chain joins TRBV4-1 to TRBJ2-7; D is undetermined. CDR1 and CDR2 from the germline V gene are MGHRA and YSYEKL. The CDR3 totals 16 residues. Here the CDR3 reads CACSPPLCRYPYKQYV. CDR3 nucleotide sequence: TGCGCCTGCAGCCCCCCATTGTGCAGGTACCCCTACAAGCAGTACGTC.

DNA of the CDR3: TGCGCCAGCAGCCAAGGGATCGGACTAGCGGGTCGTTTAACCCTGTACAATGAGCAGTTCTTC. Translation gives CASSQGIGLAGRLTLYNEQFF. The rearrangement links TRBV4-3 to TRBJ2-1; 11 bases align to TRBD2. V shed 1 base, J shed 4 bases, and the junction held 18 bases outside the gene matches. Per the germline V gene, CDR1 is LGHNA and CDR2 is YSLEER. This CDR3 comprises 21 residues.

CDR3 amino acids: CAIDGTDRDADEQFF. In DNA form, the CDR3 reads TGTGCCATCGACGGCACGGACAGGGACGCGGATGAGCAGTTCTTC. The chain carries TRBV10-3 and TRBJ2-1; 8 nucleotides match TRBD1. The CDR3 extends over 15 amino acids. From germline, CDR1 is ENHRY and CDR2 SYGVKD. V trimming: 8 bases; J trimming: 8 bases; junction bases outside the gene matches: 14.

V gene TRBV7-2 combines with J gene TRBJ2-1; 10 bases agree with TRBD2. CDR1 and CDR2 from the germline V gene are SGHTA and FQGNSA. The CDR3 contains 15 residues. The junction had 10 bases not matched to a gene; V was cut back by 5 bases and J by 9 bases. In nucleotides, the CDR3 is TGTGCCAGCAGCGACCCAGCGGGGGGGTTGCTTGAGCAGTTCTTC. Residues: CASSDPAGGLLEQFF. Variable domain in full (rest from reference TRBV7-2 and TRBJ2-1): GAGVSQSPSNKVTEKGKDVELRCDPISGHTALYWYRQSLGQGLEFLIYFQGNSAPDKSGLPSDRFSAERTGGSVSTLTIQRTQQEDSAVYLCASSDPAGGLLEQFFGPGTRLTVL.

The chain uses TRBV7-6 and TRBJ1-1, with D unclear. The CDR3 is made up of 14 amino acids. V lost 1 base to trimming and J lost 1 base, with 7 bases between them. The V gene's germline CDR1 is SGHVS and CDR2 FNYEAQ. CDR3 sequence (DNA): TGTGCCAGCAGCTTAGAGGTAGGGAACACTGAAGCTTTCTTT. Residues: CASSLEVGNTEAFF.

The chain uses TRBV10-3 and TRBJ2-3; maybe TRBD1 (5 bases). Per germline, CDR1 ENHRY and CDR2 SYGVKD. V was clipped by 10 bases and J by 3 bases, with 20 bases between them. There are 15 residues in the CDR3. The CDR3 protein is CATTTQQGGTDTQYF. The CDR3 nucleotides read TGTGCCACCACTACCCAGCAGGGTGGAACAGATACGCAGTATTTT.

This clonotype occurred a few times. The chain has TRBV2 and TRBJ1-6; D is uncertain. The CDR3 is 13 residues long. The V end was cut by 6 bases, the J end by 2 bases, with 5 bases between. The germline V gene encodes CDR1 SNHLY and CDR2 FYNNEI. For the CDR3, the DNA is TGTGCCAGCAGGAGGCCCTATAATTCACCCCTCCACTTT. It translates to CASRRPYNSPLHF.

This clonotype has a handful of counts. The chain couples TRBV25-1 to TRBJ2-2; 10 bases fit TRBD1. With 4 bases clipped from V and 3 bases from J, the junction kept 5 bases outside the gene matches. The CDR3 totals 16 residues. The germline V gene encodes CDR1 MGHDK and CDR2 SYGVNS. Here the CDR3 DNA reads TGTGCCAGCAGTGCGACAGGGGGCCTTCACACCGGGGAGCTGTTTTTT. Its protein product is CASSATGGLHTGELFF.